The clone carrying this T cell receptor beta chain was counted ten times or more. This entry belongs to a study of response to subunit inactivated influenza vaccine. The CDR3 is 13 amino acids. CDR1 is LGHDT, CDR2 YNNKEL, per germline (reference sequence). The ends were cut back, 8 bases at V and 11 bases at J, with 16 bases in the middle. TCRdb reprocessed the RT-PCR reads via MiXCR and lists one record per CDR3 protein. The sample carries a few hundred thousand distinct CDR3 sequences, more than 9% recorded once. V is TRBV3-1 and J is TRBJ1-6; D is perhaps TRBD1 (5 bases). This TCR was recovered from a middle-aged man who received an inactivated influenza vaccine. The sample consisted of non-naive T cells sorted from PBMCs, taken around 14 days before vaccination. The CDR3 bases are TGTGCCAGCGGCTCAGGGACTCGGGCACCCCTCCACTTT. The encoded protein is CASGSGTRAPLHF.